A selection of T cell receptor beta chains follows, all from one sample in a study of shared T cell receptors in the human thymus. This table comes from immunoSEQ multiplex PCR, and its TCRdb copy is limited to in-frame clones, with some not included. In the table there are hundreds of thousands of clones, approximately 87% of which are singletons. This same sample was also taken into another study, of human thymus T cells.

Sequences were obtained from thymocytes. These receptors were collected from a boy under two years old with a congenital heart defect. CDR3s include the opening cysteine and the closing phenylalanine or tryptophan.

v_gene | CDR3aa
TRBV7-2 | CASSSGLGNFSSGNTIYF
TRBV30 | CAWEQGAGNTIYF
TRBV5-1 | CASSGQLSSYEQYF
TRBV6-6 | CASSYEREGAGETQYF
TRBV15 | CATSRWTDSTNEKLFF
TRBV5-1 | CASSLAWDRGPFNEKLFF
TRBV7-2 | CASSLRRRGPYNEQFF
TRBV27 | CASRDRVSTDTQYF
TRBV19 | CASIQMAREREGGNTGELFF
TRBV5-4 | CASSRQDTQYF
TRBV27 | CASSLSGRSTYEQYF
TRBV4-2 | CASSQEGTGKGTEAFF
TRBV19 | CASRRGPTDTQYF
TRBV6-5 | CASSYQGVDIQYF
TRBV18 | CASSRRQANEKLFF
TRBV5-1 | CASSVSRDSSTDTQYF
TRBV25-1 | CASRGLTGLNSPLHF
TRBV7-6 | CASSLEARGSSFHQPQHF
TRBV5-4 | CASSLFSGGGGNEQFF
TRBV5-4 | CASSPEARDTQYF
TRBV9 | CASSVEDSSYNEQFF
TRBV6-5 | CASRGGQGESEKLFF
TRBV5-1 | CASSLEGGREGNTDTQYF
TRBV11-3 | CASSSSGSCNEQFF
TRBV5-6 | CASSGTGYEQYF
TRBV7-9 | CASTVGLAGGYAQGQFF
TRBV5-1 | CASKTDRAASYEQYF